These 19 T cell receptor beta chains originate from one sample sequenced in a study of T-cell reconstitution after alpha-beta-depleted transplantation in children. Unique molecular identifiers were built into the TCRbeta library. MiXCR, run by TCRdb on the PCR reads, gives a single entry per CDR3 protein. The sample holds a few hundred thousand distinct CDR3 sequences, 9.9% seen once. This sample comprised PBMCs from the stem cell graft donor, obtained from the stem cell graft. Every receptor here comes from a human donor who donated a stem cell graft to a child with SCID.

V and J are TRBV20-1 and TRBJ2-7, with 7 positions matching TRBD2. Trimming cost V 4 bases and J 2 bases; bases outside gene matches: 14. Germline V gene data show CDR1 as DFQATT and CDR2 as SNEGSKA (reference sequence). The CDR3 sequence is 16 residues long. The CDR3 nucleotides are TGCAGTGCTACCGGAGCTTCGGGGGGAGATACCTACGAGCAGTACTTC. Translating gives CSATGASGGDTYEQYF.

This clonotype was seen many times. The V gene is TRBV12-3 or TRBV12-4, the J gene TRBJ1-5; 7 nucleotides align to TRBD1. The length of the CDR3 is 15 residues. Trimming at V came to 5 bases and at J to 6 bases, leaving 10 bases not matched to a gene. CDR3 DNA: TGTGCCAGCAGTCTCCCGGGACAGCAACGTCAGCCCCAGCATTTT. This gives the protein CASSLPGQQRQPQHF.

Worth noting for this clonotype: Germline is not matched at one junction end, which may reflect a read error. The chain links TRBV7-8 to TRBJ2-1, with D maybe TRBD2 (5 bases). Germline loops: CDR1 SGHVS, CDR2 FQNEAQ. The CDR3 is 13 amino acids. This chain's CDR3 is CASREGAYNEHFF. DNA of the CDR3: TGTGCCAGCAGAGAGGGCGCCTACAATGAGCATTTCTTC.

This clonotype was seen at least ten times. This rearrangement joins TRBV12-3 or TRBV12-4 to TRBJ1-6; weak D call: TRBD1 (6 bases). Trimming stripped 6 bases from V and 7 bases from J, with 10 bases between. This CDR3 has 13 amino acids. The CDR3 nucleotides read TGTGCCAGCAGGGGGGCTTTAAATTCACCCCTCCACTTT. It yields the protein CASRGALNSPLHF.

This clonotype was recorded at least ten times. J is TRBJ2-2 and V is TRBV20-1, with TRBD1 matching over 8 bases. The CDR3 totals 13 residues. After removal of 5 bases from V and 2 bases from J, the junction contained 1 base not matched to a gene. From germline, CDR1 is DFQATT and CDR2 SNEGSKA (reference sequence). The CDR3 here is CSAGTGNTGELFF. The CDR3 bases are TGCAGTGCTGGGACAGGAAACACCGGGGAGCTGTTTTTT.

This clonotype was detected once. The CDR3 nucleotides are TGCAGTGCTAGAGTTATACTAGCGGTGGGGCCAGAGACCCAGTACTTC. Translating it yields CSARVILAVGPETQYF. The chain recombines TRBV20-1 with TRBJ2-5, with 8 bases that match TRBD2. This CDR3 is 16 amino acids long. Germline V gives CDR1 DFQATT, CDR2 SNEGSKA (reference sequence). V dropped 1 base and J dropped 4; count of bases not matched to a gene: 11.

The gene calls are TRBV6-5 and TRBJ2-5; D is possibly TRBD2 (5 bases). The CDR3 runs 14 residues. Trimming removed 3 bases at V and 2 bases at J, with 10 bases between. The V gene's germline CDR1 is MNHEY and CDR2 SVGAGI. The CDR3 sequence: CASSYSSGQETQYF. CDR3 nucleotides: TGTGCCAGCAGTTATTCGAGCGGACAAGAGACCCAGTACTTC.

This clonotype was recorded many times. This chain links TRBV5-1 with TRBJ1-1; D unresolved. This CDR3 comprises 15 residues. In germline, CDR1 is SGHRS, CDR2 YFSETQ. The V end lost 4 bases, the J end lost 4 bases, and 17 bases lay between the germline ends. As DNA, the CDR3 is TGCGCCAGCAGCGGAGGACTACACCGGGGCACTGAAGCTTTCTTT. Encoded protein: CASSGGLHRGTEAFF.

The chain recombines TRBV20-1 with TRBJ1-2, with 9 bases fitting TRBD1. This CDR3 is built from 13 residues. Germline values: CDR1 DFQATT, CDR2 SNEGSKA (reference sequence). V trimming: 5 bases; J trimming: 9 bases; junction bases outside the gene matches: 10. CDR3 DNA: TGCAGTGCTGGTCCCGGGACAGGGAACAGCTACACCTTC. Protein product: CSAGPGTGNSYTF.

The CDR3 nucleotides are TGTGCCAGCAGCTTGGGCGCCCGAGTGACGGGGAACACCATATATTTT. This sequence encodes CASSLGARVTGNTIYF. The rearrangement joins TRBV5-6 to TRBJ1-3, with unresolved D. Germline V gene data show CDR1 as SGHDT and CDR2 as YYEEEE. V was cut by 0 bases and J by 7 bases, with 17 bases left in between. The CDR3 has 16 amino acids.

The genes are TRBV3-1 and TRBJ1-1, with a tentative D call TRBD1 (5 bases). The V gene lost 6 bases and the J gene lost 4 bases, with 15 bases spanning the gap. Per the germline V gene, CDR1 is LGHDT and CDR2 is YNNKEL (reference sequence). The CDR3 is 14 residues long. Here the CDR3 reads CASSRRSGSTEAFF. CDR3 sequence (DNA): TGTGCCAGCAGTCGTCGATCAGGGAGCACTGAAGCTTTCTTT.

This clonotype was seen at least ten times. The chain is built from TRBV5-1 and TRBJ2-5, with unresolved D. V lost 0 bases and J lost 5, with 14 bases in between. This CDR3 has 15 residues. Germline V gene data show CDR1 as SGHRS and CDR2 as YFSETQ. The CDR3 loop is CASSLALEPSETQYF. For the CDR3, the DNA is TGCGCCAGCAGCTTGGCCTTGGAGCCTTCGGAGACCCAGTACTTC.

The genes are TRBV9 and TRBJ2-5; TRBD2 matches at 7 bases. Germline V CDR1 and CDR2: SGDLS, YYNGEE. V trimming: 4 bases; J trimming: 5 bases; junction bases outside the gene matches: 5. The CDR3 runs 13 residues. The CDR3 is CASSTWGGETQYF. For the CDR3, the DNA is TGTGCCAGCAGCACCTGGGGAGGGGAGACCCAGTACTTC.

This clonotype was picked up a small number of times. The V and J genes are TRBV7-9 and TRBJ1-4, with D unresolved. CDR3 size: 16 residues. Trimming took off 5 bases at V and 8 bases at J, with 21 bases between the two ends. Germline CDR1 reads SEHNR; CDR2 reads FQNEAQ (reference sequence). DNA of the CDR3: TGTGCCAGCAGCCCCTCTAACGACATTTCCGGGGAAAAACTGTTTTTT. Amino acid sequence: CASSPSNDISGEKLFF.

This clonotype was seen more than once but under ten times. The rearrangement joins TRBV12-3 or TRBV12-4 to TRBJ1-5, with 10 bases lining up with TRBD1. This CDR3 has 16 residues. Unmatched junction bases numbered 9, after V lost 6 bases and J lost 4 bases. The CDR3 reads CASSARGQGINQPQHF. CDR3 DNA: TGTGCCAGCAGCGCGAGGGGACAGGGGATTAATCAGCCCCAGCATTTT.

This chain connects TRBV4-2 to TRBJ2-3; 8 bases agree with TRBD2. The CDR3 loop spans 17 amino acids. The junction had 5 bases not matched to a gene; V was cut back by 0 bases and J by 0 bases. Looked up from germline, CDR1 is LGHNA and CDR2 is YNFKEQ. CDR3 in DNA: TGTGCCAGCAGCCAAGACGGGACTAGTGGAAGCACAGATACGCAGTATTTT. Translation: CASSQDGTSGSTDTQYF.

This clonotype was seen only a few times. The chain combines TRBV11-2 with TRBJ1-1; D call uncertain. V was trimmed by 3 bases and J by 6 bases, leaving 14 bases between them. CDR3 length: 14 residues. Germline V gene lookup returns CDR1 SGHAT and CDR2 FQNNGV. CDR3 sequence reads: CASSLYPYEAEAFF. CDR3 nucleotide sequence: TGTGCCAGCAGCTTGTACCCATATGAGGCTGAAGCTTTCTTT.

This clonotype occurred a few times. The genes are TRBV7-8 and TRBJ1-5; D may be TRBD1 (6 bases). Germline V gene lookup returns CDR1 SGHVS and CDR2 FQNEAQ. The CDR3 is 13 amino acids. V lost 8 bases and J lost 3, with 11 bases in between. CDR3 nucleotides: TGTGCCAGCGGGGGGGGCTTCAATCAGCCCCAGCATTTT. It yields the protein CASGGGFNQPQHF.

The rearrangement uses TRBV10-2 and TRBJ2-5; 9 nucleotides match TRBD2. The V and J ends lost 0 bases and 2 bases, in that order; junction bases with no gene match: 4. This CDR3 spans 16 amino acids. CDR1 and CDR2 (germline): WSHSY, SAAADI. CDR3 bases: TGCGCCAGCAGTGAGTCGATTAGCGGGGGACAAGAGACCCAGTACTTC. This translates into CASSESISGGQETQYF.